This T cell receptor (beta chain) was found in a study of T cells in Graves' hyperthyroidism and ophthalmopathy. The sample holds a few counts of this clonotype. Its antigen is unknown. Findings of the study overall: Also found in blood were most expanded thyroid clonotypes above 0.001. A model of 13 V-J features distinguished ophthalmopathy from stable hyperthyroidism.

Authors of the study amplified TCR beta CDR3 regions from RNA transcripts. A first-round RT-PCR of the TCR CDR3 used the HTBI primer set. From the multiplex PCR reads, TCRdb called clonotypes with MiXCR, one entry per CDR3 protein. The data show roughly 630,000 distinct CDR3 sequences, 15% to 19% seen once. Together with thyroid ultrasound, orbital computed tomography, serum thyroxine and TRAb, clinical symptoms were used for diagnoses. The sequence was obtained from a woman in her 30s with Graves' hyperthyroidism. Sequencing was carried out using blood.

CDR3 region: CASSSRVLGTIYF. The CDR3, as DNA: TGTGCCAGCAGTTCTCGGGTCTTAGGGACCATATATTTT. The J gene is TRBJ1-3, the V gene TRBV7-2; D ambiguous. CDR3 length equals 13 residues. V was trimmed by 6 bases and J by 10 bases, leaving 16 bases between them. The germline CDR1 and CDR2 sequences are SGHTA and FQGNSA. The full variable domain, its missing parts supplied by reference TRBV7-2 and TRBJ1-3, is GAGVSQSPSNKVTEKGKDVELRCDPISGHTALYWYRQSLGQGLEFLIYFQGNSAPDKSGLPSDRFSAERTGGSVSTLTIQRTQQEDSAVYLCASSSRVLGTIYFGEGSWLTVV.